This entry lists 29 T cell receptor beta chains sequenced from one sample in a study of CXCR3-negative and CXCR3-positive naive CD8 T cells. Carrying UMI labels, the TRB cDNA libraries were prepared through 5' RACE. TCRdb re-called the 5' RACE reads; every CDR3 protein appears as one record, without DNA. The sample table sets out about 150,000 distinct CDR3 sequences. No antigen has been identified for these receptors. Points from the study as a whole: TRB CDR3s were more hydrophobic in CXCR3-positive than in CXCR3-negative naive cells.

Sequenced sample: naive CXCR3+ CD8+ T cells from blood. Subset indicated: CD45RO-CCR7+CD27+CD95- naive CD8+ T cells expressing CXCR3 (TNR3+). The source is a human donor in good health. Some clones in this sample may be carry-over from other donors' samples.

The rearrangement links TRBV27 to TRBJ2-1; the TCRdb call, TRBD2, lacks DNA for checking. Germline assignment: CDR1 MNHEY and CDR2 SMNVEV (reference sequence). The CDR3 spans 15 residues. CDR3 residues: CASSHGTSGRNEQFF.

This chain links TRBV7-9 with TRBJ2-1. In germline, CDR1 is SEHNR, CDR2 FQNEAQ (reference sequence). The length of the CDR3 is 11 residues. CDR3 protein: CASSSSYEQFF.

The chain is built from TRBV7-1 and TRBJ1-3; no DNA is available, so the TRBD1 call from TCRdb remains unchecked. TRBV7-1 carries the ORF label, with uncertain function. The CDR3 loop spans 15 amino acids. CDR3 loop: CASSSKQGVGNTIYF.

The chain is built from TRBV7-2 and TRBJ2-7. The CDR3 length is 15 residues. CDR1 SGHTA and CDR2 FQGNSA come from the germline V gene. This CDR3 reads CASSLEAIGVYEQYF.

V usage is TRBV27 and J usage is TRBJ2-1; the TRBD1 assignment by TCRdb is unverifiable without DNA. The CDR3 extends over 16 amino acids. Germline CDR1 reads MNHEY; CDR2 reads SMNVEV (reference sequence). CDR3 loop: CASSLAGGMSYNEQFF.

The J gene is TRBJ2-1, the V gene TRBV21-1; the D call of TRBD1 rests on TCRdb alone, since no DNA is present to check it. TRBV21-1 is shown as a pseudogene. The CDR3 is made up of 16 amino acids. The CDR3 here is CASSKEADPPDREQFF.

CDR3 sequence: CASSIDLRGLDYGYTF. The chain uses TRBV19 and TRBJ1-2; TCRdb names TRBD1, which stays unverified in the absence of DNA. The germline gives CDR1 LNHDA, CDR2 SQIVND (reference sequence). The CDR3 runs 16 residues. Based on the CDR3 plus reference TRBV19 and TRBJ1-2, the full variable domain is DGGITQSPKYLFRKEGQNVTLSCEQNLNHDAMYWYRQDPGQGLRLIYYSQIVNDFQKGDIAEGYSVSREKKESFPLTVTSAQKNPTAFYLCASSIDLRGLDYGYTFGSGTRLTVV.

Here the CDR3 reads CSVEEVRDRAFYGYTF. The gene calls are TRBV29-1 and TRBJ1-2; TCRdb gives TRBD1 as the D gene, but with no DNA this cannot be confirmed. The CDR3 totals 16 residues. Germline lookup yields CDR1 SQVTM and CDR2 ANQGSEA.

The CDR3 protein is CASSLVGGVEGEQFF. V gene TRBV7-2 combines with J gene TRBJ2-1; TCRdb's D gene call, TRBD2, goes unchecked for lack of DNA. From germline, CDR1 is SGHTA and CDR2 FQGNSA. CDR3 length: 15 amino acids.

CDR3 amino acids: CASSELRTGNKREQETQYF. The chain links TRBV2 to TRBJ2-5; TCRdb returns TRBD1, unconfirmable since there is no DNA. Germline loops: CDR1 SNHLY, CDR2 FYNNEI. The length of the CDR3 is 19 residues.

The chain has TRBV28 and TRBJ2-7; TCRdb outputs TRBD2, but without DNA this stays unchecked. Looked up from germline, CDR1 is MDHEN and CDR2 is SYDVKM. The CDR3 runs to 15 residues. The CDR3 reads CASSPPPLLRYEQYF.

CDR3: CASSQIWDRENTGELFF. The gene calls are TRBV3-1 and TRBJ2-2; TCRdb calls TRBD1, which cannot be checked without DNA. The CDR3 extends over 17 amino acids. Germline V gene sequence: CDR1 LGHDT, CDR2 YNNKEL (reference sequence).

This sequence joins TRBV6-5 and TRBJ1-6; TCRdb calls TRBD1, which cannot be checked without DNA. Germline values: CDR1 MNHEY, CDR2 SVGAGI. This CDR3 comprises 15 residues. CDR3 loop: CASIPTSGGAAPLHF.

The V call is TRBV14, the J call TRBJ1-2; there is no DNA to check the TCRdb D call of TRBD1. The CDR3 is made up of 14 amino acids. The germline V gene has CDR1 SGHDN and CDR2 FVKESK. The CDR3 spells CASSRDRLNYGYTF.

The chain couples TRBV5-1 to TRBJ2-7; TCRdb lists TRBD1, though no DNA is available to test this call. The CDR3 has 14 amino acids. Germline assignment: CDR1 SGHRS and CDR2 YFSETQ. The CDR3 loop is CASSPGTGYNEQYF.

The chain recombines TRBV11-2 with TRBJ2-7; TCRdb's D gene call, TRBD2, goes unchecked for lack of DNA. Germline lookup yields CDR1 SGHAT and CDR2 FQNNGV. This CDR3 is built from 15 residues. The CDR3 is CASSLSAGLSYEQYF.

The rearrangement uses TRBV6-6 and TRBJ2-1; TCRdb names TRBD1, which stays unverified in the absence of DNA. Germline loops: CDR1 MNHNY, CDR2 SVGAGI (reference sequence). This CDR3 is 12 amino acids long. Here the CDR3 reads CASLSGGNEQFF.

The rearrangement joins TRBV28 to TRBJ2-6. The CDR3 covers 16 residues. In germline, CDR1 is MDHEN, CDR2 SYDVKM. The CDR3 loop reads CASSPAWSSGANVLTF.

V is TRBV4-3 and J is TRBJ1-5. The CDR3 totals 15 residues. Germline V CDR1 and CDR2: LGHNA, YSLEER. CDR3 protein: CASSQDLSQNQPQHF.

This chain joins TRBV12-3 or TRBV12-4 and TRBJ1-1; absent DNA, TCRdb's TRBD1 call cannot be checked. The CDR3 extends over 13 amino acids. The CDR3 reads CASSLTGNTEAFF.

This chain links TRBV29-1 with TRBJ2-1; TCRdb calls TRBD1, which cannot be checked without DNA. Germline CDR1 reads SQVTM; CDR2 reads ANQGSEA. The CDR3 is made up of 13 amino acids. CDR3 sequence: CSVEDPGNYEQFF.

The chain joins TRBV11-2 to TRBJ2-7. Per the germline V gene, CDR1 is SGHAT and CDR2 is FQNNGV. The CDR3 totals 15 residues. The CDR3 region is CASSLAAQSSYEQYF. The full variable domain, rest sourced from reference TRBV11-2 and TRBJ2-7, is EAGVAQSPRYKIIEKRQSVAFWCNPISGHATLYWYQQILGQGPKLLIQFQNNGVVDDSQLPKDRFSAERLKGVDSTLKIQPAKLEDSAVYLCASSLAAQSSYEQYFGPGTRLTVT.

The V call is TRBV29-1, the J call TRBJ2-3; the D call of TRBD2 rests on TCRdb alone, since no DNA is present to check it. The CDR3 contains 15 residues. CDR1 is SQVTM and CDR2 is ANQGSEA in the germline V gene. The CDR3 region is CSVVQDLPSTDTQYF.

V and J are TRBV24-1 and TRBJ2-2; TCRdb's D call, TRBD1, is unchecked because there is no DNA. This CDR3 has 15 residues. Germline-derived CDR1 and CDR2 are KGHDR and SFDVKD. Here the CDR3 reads CATSHGLGETGELFF.

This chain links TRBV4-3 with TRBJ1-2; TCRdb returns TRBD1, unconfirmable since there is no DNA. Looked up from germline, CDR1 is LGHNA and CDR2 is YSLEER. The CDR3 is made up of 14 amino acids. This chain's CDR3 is CASSQDRGGYGYTF.

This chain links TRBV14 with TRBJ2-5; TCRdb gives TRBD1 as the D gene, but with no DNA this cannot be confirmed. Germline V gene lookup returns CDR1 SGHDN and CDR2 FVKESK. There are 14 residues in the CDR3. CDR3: CASSTGQGRETQYF.

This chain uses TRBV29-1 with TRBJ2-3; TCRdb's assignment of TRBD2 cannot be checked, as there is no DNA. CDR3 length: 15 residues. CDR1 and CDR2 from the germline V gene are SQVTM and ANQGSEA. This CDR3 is CSVEDVVADTDTQYF.

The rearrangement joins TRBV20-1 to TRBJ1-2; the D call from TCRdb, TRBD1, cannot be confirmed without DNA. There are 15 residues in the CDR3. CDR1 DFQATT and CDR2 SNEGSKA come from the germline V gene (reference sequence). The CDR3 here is CSARVGQGSDYGYTF.

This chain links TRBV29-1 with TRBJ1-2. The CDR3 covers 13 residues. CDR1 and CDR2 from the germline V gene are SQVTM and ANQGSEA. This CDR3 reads CSVLGGTNYGYTF.